This TCR beta chain was captured by sequencing in a study of regulatory T cells in long-lasting Graves disease. Overall study: Graves' patients, diagnosed recently, had received antithyroid drugs under 3 months. General study results and limits: Preferential use of TRBV28, TRBJ1-2 and TRBJ2-5 was seen in persistent disease.

Of note for this clonotype: The antigen is not known. A far larger clone differs by one base, so this is likely a read error.

The authors built TCR beta libraries using iRepertoire HTBI primers and Arm-PCR of CDR3 regions. TCRdb used MiXCR to reprocess the multiplex PCR reads, holding one entry per CDR3 protein. The sample comprises 200,000 to 250,000 distinct CDR3 sequences, around 20% of which are singletons, and around 20% rests with the top ten. The length of the CDR3 is 16 residues. Germline CDR1 reads SGHRS; CDR2 reads YFSETQ. Time point reported: newly diagnosed GD, antithyroid drugs for less than 3 months. PBMC RNA was the source of the TCR library. This sample comprised peripheral blood mononuclear cells (PBMCs), obtained at new diagnosis, from a patient treated with antithyroid drugs. The receptor comes from a female donor with Graves disease. The chain has TRBV5-1 and TRBJ2-5; 8 bases are shared with TRBD1. The end of the DNA is better explained by TRBJ2-1, so the J call may be wrong. CDR3 in amino acids: CASSPAGTGGYNEQFF. The CDR3 coding sequence is TGCGCCAGCAGCCCCGCTGGAACAGGGGGCTACAATGAGCAGTTCTTC.